The 30 T cell receptor beta chains in this list originate from one sample, sequenced in a study of shared clonotypes between healthy human individuals. Libraries were prepared by immunoSEQ multiplex PCR; TCRdb keeps only in-frame clonotypes and omits some of them. The data contain 500,000 to 550,000 clones, roughly 95% of them singletons. Material: naive CD4+ T cells sorted from blood. The subset is: CD45RA+ positively selected. The receptors come from a woman in her 30s in good health.

This rearrangement joins TRBV28 to TRBJ2-7, with 13 bases identical to TRBD2. V dropped 4 bases and J dropped 0; count of bases not matched to a gene: 12. CDR3 length: 19 residues. Germline CDR1 and CDR2: MDHEN and SYDVKM. This chain's CDR3 is CASSSRTSGRAGASYEQYF. The CDR3 DNA follows: TGTGCCAGCAGTTCCCGTACTAGCGGGAGGGCGGGGGCCTCCTACGAGCAGTACTTC.

The chain uses TRBV25-1 and TRBJ2-6; D is undetermined. This CDR3 spans 13 amino acids. Germline V gene data show CDR1 as MGHDK and CDR2 as SYGVNS. Between the trimmed V and J ends, which lost 7 bases and 0 bases, there was a span of 4 bases. Here the CDR3 DNA reads TGTGCCAGCACCTACTCTGGGGCCAACGTCCTGACTTTC. Residues: CASTYSGANVLTF.

The gene calls are TRBV15 and TRBJ1-1; 9 nucleotides line up with TRBD1. The length of the CDR3 is 15 residues. V dropped 6 bases and J dropped 1; count of bases not matched to a gene: 6. Germline lookup yields CDR1 LNHNV and CDR2 YYDKDF (reference sequence). CDR3 amino acids: CATRKNRGRNTEAFF. The CDR3 DNA sequence: TGTGCCACCAGAAAGAACAGGGGGCGGAACACTGAAGCTTTCTTT.

This chain uses TRBV9 with TRBJ1-2; D gene ambiguous. Trimming pared 4 bases from V and 4 bases from J, leaving 14 bases between. Looked up from germline, CDR1 is SGDLS and CDR2 is YYNGEE. The length of the CDR3 is 14 residues. The CDR3 is CASSPLGGGYGYTF. In DNA form, the CDR3 reads TGTGCCAGCAGCCCCCTCGGAGGAGGCTATGGCTACACCTTC.

The V and J genes are TRBV20-1 and TRBJ2-7; 7 positions match TRBD2. This CDR3 spans 11 amino acids. The V gene end was trimmed by 6 bases and the J gene end by 6 bases; junction bases not matched to a gene: 5. Germline assignment: CDR1 DFQATT and CDR2 SNEGSKA (reference sequence). The CDR3: CSAGLVGEQYF. The DNA for the CDR3 is TGCAGTGCCGGACTAGTTGGCGAGCAGTACTTC.

CDR3 in amino acids: CASSEGGRYTEAFF. The CDR3 DNA reads as TGTGCCAGCAGTGAAGGAGGGCGGTACACTGAAGCTTTCTTT. The chain links TRBV2 to TRBJ1-1; D not resolved. Trimming shortened V by 1 base and J by 3 bases, and 9 bases separated the two germline ends. In germline, CDR1 is SNHLY, CDR2 FYNNEI. This CDR3 spans 14 amino acids.

The chain has TRBV19 and TRBJ2-1, with 10 bases fitting TRBD1. The germline V gene has CDR1 LNHDA and CDR2 SQIVND (reference sequence). V lost 5 bases, J lost 6 bases, and 10 bases stayed unmatched. This CDR3 is 16 amino acids long. Here the CDR3 reads CASSSPRTGGINEQFF. In DNA form, the CDR3 reads TGTGCCAGTAGTTCCCCCCGGACAGGGGGAATCAATGAGCAGTTCTTC.

The V and J genes are TRBV14 and TRBJ2-5; no reliable D call. The CDR3 totals 15 residues. V lost 1 base and J lost 2, with 11 bases in between. Looked up from germline, CDR1 is SGHDN and CDR2 is FVKESK. The CDR3 spells CASSQGSRQQETQYF. The CDR3 bases are TGTGCCAGCAGCCAAGGTTCCCGGCAACAAGAGACCCAGTACTTC.

The rearrangement uses TRBV15 and TRBJ2-1; D uncertain. This CDR3 has 15 amino acids. Germline assignment: CDR1 LNHNV and CDR2 YYDKDF (reference sequence). V lost 0 bases to trimming and J lost 5 bases, with 11 bases between them. The CDR3 DNA is TGTGCCACCAGCAGAGATCAAGGTCAGCACAATGAGCAGTTCTTC. Translation gives CATSRDQGQHNEQFF.

The V and J genes are TRBV28 and TRBJ2-2; possible D gene TRBD2, 5 bases. The CDR3 has 14 residues. Germline lookup yields CDR1 MDHEN and CDR2 SYDVKM. The V end lost 1 base, the J end lost 8 bases, and 11 bases lay between the germline ends. CDR3: CASSLYRGPGELFF. In nucleotides, the CDR3 is TGTGCCAGCAGTTTATATCGGGGTCCGGGGGAGCTGTTTTTT.

The J gene is TRBJ2-7, the V gene TRBV6-5; 9 bases line up with TRBD1. Germline V gene lookup returns CDR1 MNHEY and CDR2 SVGAGI. This CDR3 contains 16 residues. J gave up 5 bases and V 1 base, and 9 bases lay outside the gene matches. CDR3 amino acids: CASSYLGQGNKDEQYF. CDR3 nucleotides: TGTGCCAGCAGTTACTTGGGACAGGGCAATAAAGACGAGCAGTACTTC.

The CDR3 DNA is TGTGCCACCTTAGCGCCACAGGAAACTAGCGGAAAGGACAATGAGCAGTTCTTC. Its translation: CATLAPQETSGKDNEQFF. J is TRBJ2-1 and V is TRBV28, with 8 nucleotides matching TRBD2. This CDR3 is built from 18 residues. The germline V gene encodes CDR1 MDHEN and CDR2 SYDVKM. Germline trimming cut 10 bases from V and 5 bases from J; bases unmatched to any gene: 22.

This clone was counted between two and nine times. The V gene is TRBV10-1, the J gene TRBJ1-1; a weak D match, TRBD1 (5 bases). CDR1 is WNHNN, CDR2 SYGVQD, per germline (reference sequence). The CDR3 spans 14 residues. V lost 6 bases to trimming and J lost 1 base, with 12 bases between them. The CDR3 DNA follows: TGCGCCAGCAGCCCGGGGACGGCGAACACTGAAGCTTTCTTT. Protein sequence: CASSPGTANTEAFF.

This clone appeared once. The chain employs TRBV27 and TRBJ2-7; 9 nucleotides line up with TRBD1. From germline, CDR1 is MNHEY and CDR2 SMNVEV (reference sequence). CDR3 length equals 20 residues. With 7 bases clipped from V and 2 bases from J, the junction kept 24 bases outside the gene matches. CDR3 DNA: TGTGCCAGCACCCAAACCTTCTCTTACCCCGGGACAGGGCTGACCTACGAGCAGTACTTC. Translating it yields CASTQTFSYPGTGLTYEQYF.

The chain joins TRBV11-2 to TRBJ1-3; D is unclear. Trimming removed 3 bases at V and 4 bases at J, with 13 bases between. Per the germline V gene, CDR1 is SGHAT and CDR2 is FQNNGV. The CDR3 is made up of 15 amino acids. As DNA, the CDR3 is TGTGCCAGCAGCTTGATCAATCCTGCCGGAAACACCATATATTTT. Translation: CASSLINPAGNTIYF.

This chain uses TRBV5-1 with TRBJ2-7; 11 bases line up with TRBD1. CDR1 SGHRS and CDR2 YFSETQ come from the germline V gene. The CDR3 is 14 amino acids. Trimming took 6 bases from V and 4 from J; bases not matched to a gene: 6. The CDR3 loop reads CASKPGTGGYEQYF. DNA for the CDR3: TGCGCCAGCAAACCCGGGACAGGGGGATACGAGCAGTACTTC.

This chain uses TRBV11-2 with TRBJ2-1; D remains ambiguous. Germline CDR1 reads SGHAT; CDR2 reads FQNNGV. V lost 1 base to trimming and J lost 12 bases, with 13 bases between them. The CDR3 is 13 amino acids. CDR3 sequence: CASSLVRNLGQFF. DNA of the CDR3: TGTGCCAGCAGCTTAGTTCGGAACCTTGGGCAGTTCTTC. The whole variable domain, remainder taken from reference TRBV11-2 and TRBJ2-1, is EAGVAQSPRYKIIEKRQSVAFWCNPISGHATLYWYQQILGQGPKLLIQFQNNGVVDDSQLPKDRFSAERLKGVDSTLKIQPAKLEDSAVYLCASSLVRNLGQFFGPGTRLTVL.

The chain combines TRBV7-8 with TRBJ2-1; 15 bases map to TRBD2. Trimming took 10 bases from V and 7 from J; bases not matched to a gene: 8. The germline V gene encodes CDR1 SGHVS and CDR2 FQNEAQ. This CDR3 has 15 residues. CDR3 coding DNA: TGTGCCACCCCAGCGGGGACTAGCGGGAGGAATGAGCAGTTCTTC. Its translation: CATPAGTSGRNEQFF.

The chain combines TRBV5-1 with TRBJ1-3; D gene uncertain. The CDR3 consists of 13 residues. The V end was cut by 4 bases, the J end by 2 bases, with 7 bases between. Looked up from germline, CDR1 is SGHRS and CDR2 is YFSETQ. CDR3 in DNA: TGCGCCAGCAGCGCGTCGACTGGAAACACCATATATTTT. Translation: CASSASTGNTIYF.

The count of this clone is one. V and J are TRBV29-1 and TRBJ2-7, with 9 bases aligning to TRBD1. Germline-derived CDR1 and CDR2 are SQVTM and ANQGSEA. The CDR3 is 12 amino acids. The V segment lost 8 bases and the J segment 3 bases; nucleotides outside the gene matches: 5. CDR3 sequence: CSFRGQGYEQYF. The DNA for the CDR3 is TGCAGCTTCCGGGGACAGGGCTACGAGCAGTACTTC.

J is TRBJ2-5 and V is TRBV7-9; 11 bases match TRBD2. CDR1 and CDR2 (germline): SEHNR, FQNEAQ (reference sequence). Trimming took 4 bases from V and 4 from J; bases not matched to a gene: 5. CDR3 length: 15 amino acids. The CDR3 sequence: CASSSQTSGTETQYF. CDR3 DNA: TGTGCCAGCAGCTCCCAGACTAGCGGGACAGAGACCCAGTACTTC.

The DNA of the CDR3 is TGCGCCAGCAGTGAGTCGCAGGCCGTAAACTATGGCTACACCTTC. The encoded protein is CASSESQAVNYGYTF. The chain employs TRBV10-2 and TRBJ1-2; D is unresolved. Trimming shortened V by 0 bases and J by 2 bases, and 10 bases separated the two germline ends. The CDR3 is made up of 15 amino acids. Per germline, CDR1 WSHSY and CDR2 SAAADI.

V is TRBV30 and J is TRBJ2-7; D is perhaps TRBD2 (5 bases). CDR1 and CDR2 from the germline V gene are GTSNPN and SVGIG (reference sequence). The CDR3 has 13 amino acids. V was pared by 4 bases and J by 9 bases, with 19 bases between. In nucleotides, the CDR3 is TGTGCCTGGACCCGGACTGAAACTACGTCGCAGTACTTC. Translated, it gives CAWTRTETTSQYF.

The chain combines TRBV28 with TRBJ2-3; 13 bases map to TRBD2. CDR1 and CDR2 (germline): MDHEN, SYDVKM. This CDR3 region has 17 residues. V shed 7 bases and J 2 bases; nucleotides not matched to a gene: 9. This CDR3 reads CASNSLGTSGVTDTQYF. The CDR3 coding sequence is TGTGCCAGCAACTCCCTCGGGACTAGCGGGGTCACAGATACGCAGTATTTT.

This clone was counted a single time. This chain joins TRBV11-3 and TRBJ2-1; the D is unclear. The CDR3 loop spans 16 amino acids. V lost 5 bases, J lost 1 base, and 15 bases lay in between. The V gene's germline CDR1 is SGHNT and CDR2 YENEEA. CDR3 protein: CASSLGRIRSYNEQFF. CDR3 DNA: TGTGCCAGCAGCCTAGGGCGTATTCGGTCCTACAATGAGCAGTTCTTC.

This chain joins TRBV10-1 and TRBJ1-2, with a possible D match to TRBD1 (6 bases). The CDR3 contains 15 residues. The germline V gene encodes CDR1 WNHNN and CDR2 SYGVQD (reference sequence). V was clipped by 3 bases and J by 5 bases, with 16 bases between them. The CDR3 sequence: CASSDPGGGRYGYTF. The CDR3 nucleotides are TGCGCCAGCAGTGACCCCGGGGGGGGCCGGTATGGCTACACCTTC.

The rearrangement links TRBV7-6 to TRBJ2-2, with TRBD2 identical over 7 bases. The V gene end was trimmed by 4 bases and the J gene end by 1 base; junction bases not matched to a gene: 6. The CDR3 covers 16 residues. Germline V lookup: CDR1 SGHVS, CDR2 FNYEAQ. CDR3: CASSSQAGQNTGELFF. The CDR3 coding sequence is TGTGCCAGCAGCTCCCAAGCGGGGCAGAACACCGGGGAGCTGTTTTTT.

V is TRBV5-1 and J is TRBJ1-5, with D maybe TRBD1 (5 bases). V was shortened by 0 bases and J by 5 bases, with 9 bases between the two germline ends. The CDR3 runs to 14 residues. Germline assignment: CDR1 SGHRS and CDR2 YFSETQ. The CDR3 DNA reads TGCGCCAGCAGCTTGGCAGGGTGGGATCAGCCCCAGCATTTT. Translated: CASSLAGWDQPQHF.

This sequence joins TRBV19 and TRBJ2-1, with 10 bases aligning to TRBD2. The CDR3 contains 15 residues. V lost 8 bases and J lost 8; bases outside the gene matches: 12. Germline assignment: CDR1 LNHDA and CDR2 SQIVND (reference sequence). CDR3 sequence (DNA): TGTGCCAGTCCCTTACTAGCGGGAACCCGGGATGAGCAGTTCTTC. Translating it yields CASPLLAGTRDEQFF.

The chain links TRBV7-3 to TRBJ2-5; D is perhaps TRBD1 or TRBD2 (6 bases each). The CDR3 runs 14 residues. Germline V lookup: CDR1 SGHTA, CDR2 FQGTGA. Trimming took 5 bases from V and 5 from J, leaving 15 bases between them. The CDR3 DNA reads as TGTGCCAGCAGCCCGGACACAGGGAGGGAGACCCAGTACTTC. Its protein product is CASSPDTGRETQYF.